The T cell receptor (beta chain) under discussion was sequenced for a study of response to subunit inactivated influenza vaccine. Broader study findings: Only a handful of new T cells, the authors suggested, are recruited with each seasonal influenza vaccination.

The germline gives CDR1 SGHRS, CDR2 YFSETQ. CDR3 size: 14 residues. The V segment lost 6 bases and the J segment 4 bases; nucleotides outside the gene matches: 7. TCRdb reprocessed the RT-PCR reads with MiXCR, giving one entry per CDR3 protein. The sample lists 630,000 or so distinct CDR3 sequences; 15% to 18% were seen once. With respect to this clonotype: Its antigen is not identified.

The source of this sequence is a man in his fifties who received an inactivated influenza vaccine. The chain couples TRBV5-1 to TRBJ2-7; 10 bases are a match to TRBD1. Sequencing was performed on PBMCs from blood, taken 11 to 12 days after vaccination. The DNA of the CDR3 is TGCGCCAGCACTACCGGGACAGGGGATTACGAGCAGTACTTC. Amino acid sequence: CASTTGTGDYEQYF.